These T cell receptor beta chains were read from a single sample in a study of blood T cell repertoires in COVID-19. Libraries were prepared by immunoSEQ multiplex PCR; TCRdb keeps only in-frame clonotypes and omits some of them. The sample records more than 150,000 clones, roughly 90% being singletons. Sequencing was performed on peripheral blood. These receptors all come from a woman aged 70-85 years with acute or convalescent COVID-19. CDR3s include the opening cysteine and the closing phenylalanine or tryptophan. A D gene is named only where the DNA matches it firmly. Only part of the rows carry a size: once, few, many, or a class if the clone is expanded.

clone_size: once
j_call: TRBJ1-4
d_call: .
v_call: TRBV2
cdr3_nt: TGTGCCAGCAGCGCCTTTATATCTTCCGGGGTGTCTAGTGAAAAACTGTTTTTT
cdr3_aa: CASSAFISSGVSSEKLFF

clone_size: .
j_call: TRBJ1-6
d_call: TRBD1
v_call: TRBV7-2
cdr3_nt: TGTGCCAGCAGCTTCCAAGGGACAGGGGGCTCACCCCTCCACTTT
cdr3_aa: CASSFQGTGGSPLHF

clone_size: .
j_call: TRBJ1-5
d_call: .
v_call: TRBV30
cdr3_nt: TGTGCCTGGAGTACAGGTAGCAATCAGCCCCAGCATTTT
cdr3_aa: CAWSTGSNQPQHF

clone_size: .
j_call: TRBJ1-4
d_call: .
v_call: TRBV12-3/TRBV12-4
cdr3_nt: TGTGCCAGCAGTTACGGGTTTCGGGAAAAACTGTTTTTT
cdr3_aa: CASSYGFREKLFF

clone_size: .
j_call: TRBJ2-7
d_call: .
v_call: TRBV29-1
cdr3_nt: TGCAGCGTAGTACACTCCTACGAGCAGTACTTC
cdr3_aa: CSVVHSYEQYF

clone_size: .
j_call: TRBJ2-1
d_call: TRBD1
v_call: TRBV6-5
cdr3_nt: TGTGCCAGCAGTTATACCGGGACAGGGGCCTACAATGAGCAGTTCTTC
cdr3_aa: CASSYTGTGAYNEQFF

clone_size: .
j_call: TRBJ1-6
d_call: .
v_call: TRBV9
cdr3_nt: TGTGCCAGCAGCCCCGGCGGGGTGACTGTTTCACCCCTCCACTTT
cdr3_aa: CASSPGGVTVSPLHF

clone_size: .
j_call: TRBJ1-1
d_call: .
v_call: TRBV6-2/TRBV6-3
cdr3_nt: TGTGCCAGCAGTTCCGACAGTAGGACCACTGAAGCTTTCTTT
cdr3_aa: CASSSDSRTTEAFF

clone_size: .
j_call: TRBJ2-7
d_call: TRBD2
v_call: TRBV6-2/TRBV6-3
cdr3_nt: TGTGCCAGCAGTTACCGGGGGGGGGCAACGGACGAGCAGTACTTC
cdr3_aa: CASSYRGGATDEQYF

clone_size: .
j_call: TRBJ2-6
d_call: TRBD1
v_call: TRBV7-2
cdr3_nt: TGTGCCAGCAGCCCTGGGACAGGAAACTCTGGGGCCAACGTCCTGACTTTC
cdr3_aa: CASSPGTGNSGANVLTF

clone_size: .
j_call: TRBJ1-1
d_call: .
v_call: TRBV4-2
cdr3_nt: TGTGCCAGCAGCCATAGGAGGGCTGAAGCTTTCTTT
cdr3_aa: CASSHRRAEAFF

clone_size: .
j_call: TRBJ2-7
d_call: TRBD1
v_call: TRBV19
cdr3_nt: TGTGCCAGTAGTATGCCTACGGGACAGGGAAACGAGCAGTACTTC
cdr3_aa: CASSMPTGQGNEQYF

clone_size: .
j_call: TRBJ1-1
d_call: .
v_call: TRBV4-3
cdr3_nt: TGCGCCAGCAGCCAAGATCGCGGGGGCTACACTGAAGCTTTCTTT
cdr3_aa: CASSQDRGGYTEAFF

clone_size: .
j_call: TRBJ2-1
d_call: TRBD2
v_call: TRBV6-2/TRBV6-3
cdr3_nt: TGTGCCAGCAGTTACTCGCGCGGGGGGGCCGGCAATGAGCAGTTCTTC
cdr3_aa: CASSYSRGGAGNEQFF

clone_size: .
j_call: TRBJ1-4
d_call: TRBD1
v_call: TRBV25-1
cdr3_nt: TGTGCCAGCAGCCCTGACAGGGACGGTGAAAAACTGTTTTTT
cdr3_aa: CASSPDRDGEKLFF

clone_size: few
j_call: TRBJ2-1
d_call: .
v_call: TRBV27
cdr3_nt: TGTGCCAGCAGTTTCAACAATGAGCAGTTCTTC
cdr3_aa: CASSFNNEQFF

clone_size: .
j_call: TRBJ1-2
d_call: .
v_call: TRBV4-1
cdr3_nt: TGCGCCAGCAGCCAAGATCCGGTTGACTATGGCTACACCTTC
cdr3_aa: CASSQDPVDYGYTF

clone_size: .
j_call: TRBJ2-1
d_call: TRBD2
v_call: TRBV10-1
cdr3_nt: TGCGCCAGCAGTGGGCTTCGGGGGGGCCGCAATGAGCAGTTCTTC
cdr3_aa: CASSGLRGGRNEQFF

clone_size: .
j_call: TRBJ2-2
d_call: .
v_call: TRBV5-4
cdr3_nt: TGTGCCAGCAGCCCGAAAGGGGTTCGGACCACCGGGGAGCTGTTTTTT
cdr3_aa: CASSPKGVRTTGELFF

clone_size: few
j_call: TRBJ2-5
d_call: TRBD2
v_call: TRBV6-1
cdr3_nt: TGTGCCAGCAGTGACGGGGAGGGTCGGGAGACCCAGTACTTC
cdr3_aa: CASSDGEGRETQYF

clone_size: .
j_call: TRBJ2-1
d_call: TRBD1
v_call: TRBV3-1/TRBV3-2
cdr3_nt: TGTGCCAGCAGCCCCACAGGGGTTAATGAGCAGTTCTTC
cdr3_aa: CASSPTGVNEQFF

clone_size: .
j_call: TRBJ1-2
d_call: .
v_call: TRBV30
cdr3_nt: TGTGCCTGGACCTCGATCGGGGGTGGGGGCTACACCTTC
cdr3_aa: CAWTSIGGGGYTF

clone_size: .
j_call: TRBJ1-1
d_call: .
v_call: TRBV7-2
cdr3_nt: TGTGCCAGCAGCCAGACAGGCATGAACACTGAAGCTTTCTTT
cdr3_aa: CASSQTGMNTEAFF

clone_size: .
j_call: TRBJ1-4
d_call: .
v_call: TRBV2
cdr3_nt: TGTGCCAGCAGAAACTCGCAGGGTGCAACTAATGAAAAACTGTTTTTT
cdr3_aa: CASRNSQGATNEKLFF

clone_size: .
j_call: TRBJ2-1
d_call: TRBD2
v_call: TRBV6-6
cdr3_nt: TGTGCCAGCAGTTACCAAGGACTAGCCAATGAGCAGTTCTTC
cdr3_aa: CASSYQGLANEQFF

clone_size: .
j_call: TRBJ2-1
d_call: TRBD1
v_call: TRBV12-5
cdr3_nt: TGTGCTAGTGGTCGCGGGACAGGGCTCTACAATGAGCAGTTCTTC
cdr3_aa: CASGRGTGLYNEQFF